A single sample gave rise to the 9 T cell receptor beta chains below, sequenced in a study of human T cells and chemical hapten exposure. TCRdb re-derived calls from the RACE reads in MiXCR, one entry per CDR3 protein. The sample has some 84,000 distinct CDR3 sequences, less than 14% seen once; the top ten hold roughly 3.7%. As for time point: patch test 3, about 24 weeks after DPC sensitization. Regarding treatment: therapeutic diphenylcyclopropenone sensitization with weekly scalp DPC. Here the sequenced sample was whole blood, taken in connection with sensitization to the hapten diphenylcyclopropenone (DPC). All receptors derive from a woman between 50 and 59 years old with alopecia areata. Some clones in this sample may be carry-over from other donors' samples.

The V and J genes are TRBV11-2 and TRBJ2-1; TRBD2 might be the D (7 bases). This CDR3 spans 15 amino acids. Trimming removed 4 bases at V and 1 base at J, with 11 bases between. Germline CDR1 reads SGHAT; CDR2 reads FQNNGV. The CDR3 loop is CASSSRGASYNEQFF. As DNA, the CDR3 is TGTGCCAGCAGCTCTCGGGGGGCGTCCTACAATGAGCAGTTCTTC.

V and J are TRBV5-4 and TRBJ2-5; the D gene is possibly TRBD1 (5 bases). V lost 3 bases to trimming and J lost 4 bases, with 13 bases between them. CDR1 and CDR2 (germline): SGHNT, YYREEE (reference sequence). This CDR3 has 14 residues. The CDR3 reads CASSSSGKGETQYF. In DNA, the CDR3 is TGTGCCAGCAGCTCTTCAGGGAAAGGAGAGACCCAGTACTTC. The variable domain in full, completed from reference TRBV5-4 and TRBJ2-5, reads ETGVTQSPTHLIKTRGQQVTLRCSSQSGHNTVSWYQQALGQGPQFIFQYYREEENGRGNFPPRFSGLQFPNYSSELNVNALELDDSALYLCASSSSGKGETQYFGPGTRLLVL.

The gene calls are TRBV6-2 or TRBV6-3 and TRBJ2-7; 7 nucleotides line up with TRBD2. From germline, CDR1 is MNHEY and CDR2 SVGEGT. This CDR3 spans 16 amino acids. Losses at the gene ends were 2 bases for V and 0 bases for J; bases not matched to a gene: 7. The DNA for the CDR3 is TGTGCCAGCAGTTACCCTGGGAGGGTAAACTCCTACGAGCAGTACTTC. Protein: CASSYPGRVNSYEQYF.

The CDR3 region has the DNA TGCAGCGTTGAAGTCCAGCTCTACGAGCAGTACTTC. This codes for CSVEVQLYEQYF. V gene TRBV29-1 combines with J gene TRBJ2-7; D ambiguous. CDR1 is SQVTM and CDR2 is ANQGSEA in the germline V gene. This CDR3 is built from 12 residues. The V end lost 1 base, the J end lost 3 bases, and 7 bases lay between the germline ends.

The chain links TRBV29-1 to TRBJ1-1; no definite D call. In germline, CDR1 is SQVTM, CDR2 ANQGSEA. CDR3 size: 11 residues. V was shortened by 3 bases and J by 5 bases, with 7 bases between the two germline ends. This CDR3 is CSVDPGTEAFF. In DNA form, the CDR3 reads TGCAGCGTTGATCCGGGGACTGAAGCTTTCTTT.

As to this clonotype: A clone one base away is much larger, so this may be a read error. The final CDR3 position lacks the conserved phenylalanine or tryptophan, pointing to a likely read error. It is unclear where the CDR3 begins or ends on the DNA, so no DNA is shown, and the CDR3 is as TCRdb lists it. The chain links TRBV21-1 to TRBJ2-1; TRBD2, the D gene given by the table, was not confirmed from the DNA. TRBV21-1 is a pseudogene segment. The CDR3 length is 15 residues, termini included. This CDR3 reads CASSKEREGKDEQFL.

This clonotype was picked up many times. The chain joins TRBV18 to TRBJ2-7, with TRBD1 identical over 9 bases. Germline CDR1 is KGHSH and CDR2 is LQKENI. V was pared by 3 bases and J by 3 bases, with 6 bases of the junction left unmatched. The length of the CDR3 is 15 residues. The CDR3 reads CASSPAGQGGYEQYF. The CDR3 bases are TGTGCCAGCTCACCCGCGGGACAGGGAGGCTACGAGCAGTACTTC.

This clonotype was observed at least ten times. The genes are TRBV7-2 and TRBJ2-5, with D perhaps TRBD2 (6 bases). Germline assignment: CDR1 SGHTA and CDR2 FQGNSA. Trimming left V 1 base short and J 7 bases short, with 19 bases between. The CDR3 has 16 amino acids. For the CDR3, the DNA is TGTGCCAGCAGCTTAGGTGTAGGTCCGGGGGTGGGGACCCAGTACTTC. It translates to CASSLGVGPGVGTQYF.

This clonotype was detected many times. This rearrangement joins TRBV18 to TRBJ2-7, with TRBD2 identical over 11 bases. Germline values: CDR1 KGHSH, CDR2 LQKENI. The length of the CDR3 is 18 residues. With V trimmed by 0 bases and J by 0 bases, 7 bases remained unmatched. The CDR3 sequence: CASSPPGLAARSSYEQYF. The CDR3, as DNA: TGTGCCAGCTCACCACCGGGACTAGCGGCCCGGAGCTCCTACGAGCAGTACTTC.